The 3 T cell receptor beta chains in this list originate from one sample, sequenced in a study of CDR3 diversity in severe acne. TCRdb analysed the PCR reads with MiXCR anew, one entry per CDR3 protein. This sample yields tens of thousands of distinct CDR3 sequences, of which under 65% are seen a single time; more than 13% belongs to the top ten. Sequenced material: blood. These receptor sequences come from a male donor in good health, without acne.

The V gene is TRBV2, the J gene TRBJ1-1; D is undetermined. The CDR3 contains 15 residues. V shed 0 bases and J shed 4 bases, with 12 bases lying between them. In germline, CDR1 is SNHLY, CDR2 FYNNEI. Written as DNA, the CDR3 is TGTGCCAGCAGTGAAGCGCTCGAGGGTCCCACTGAAGCTTTCTTT. The encoded protein is CASSEALEGPTEAFF.

With regard to this clonotype: A much larger clone sits a single nucleotide away, making a read error possible. J is TRBJ2-1 and V is TRBV7-9, with a possible D match to TRBD2 (6 bases). The CDR3 runs 15 residues. From germline, CDR1 is SEHNR and CDR2 FQNEAQ (reference sequence). This CDR3 reads CASSHRDSYYNGQFF. CDR3 coding DNA: TGTGCCAGCAGCCACCGGGACTCATATTACAATGGGCAGTTCTTC.

This clonotype was found many times. The CDR3 DNA sequence: TGTGCCAGCACCAAAGACAGGGAAGGCTACACCTTC. It codes for CASTKDREGYTF. This sequence joins TRBV6-5 and TRBJ1-2; 7 bases match TRBD1. The length of the CDR3 is 12 residues. V gave up 7 bases and J gave up 8 bases; unmatched junction bases: 7. Germline V gives CDR1 MNHEY, CDR2 SVGAGI.